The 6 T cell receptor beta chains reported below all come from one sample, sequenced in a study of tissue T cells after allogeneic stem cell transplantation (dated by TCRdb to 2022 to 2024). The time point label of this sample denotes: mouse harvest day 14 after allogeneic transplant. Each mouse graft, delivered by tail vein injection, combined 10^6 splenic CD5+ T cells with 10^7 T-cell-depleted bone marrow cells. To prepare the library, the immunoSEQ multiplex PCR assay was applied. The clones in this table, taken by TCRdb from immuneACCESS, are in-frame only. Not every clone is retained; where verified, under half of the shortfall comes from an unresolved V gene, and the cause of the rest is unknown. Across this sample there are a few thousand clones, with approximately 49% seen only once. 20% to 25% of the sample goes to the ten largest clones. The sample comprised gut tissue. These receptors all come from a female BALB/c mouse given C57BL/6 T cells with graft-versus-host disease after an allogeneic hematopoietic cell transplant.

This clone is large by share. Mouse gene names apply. This chain's CDR3 is CASSSPGGYEQYF. The CDR3 DNA, read in part, is TGTGCCAGCAGCTCCCCTGGGGGCTATGAACAGTAC. J is TRBJ2-7 and V is TRBV4, with 7 bases fitting TRBD2. From the germline J gene comes the end of the CDR3, since the read stops 1 residue before it. The CDR3 is 13 amino acids. V lost 4 bases, J lost 3 bases, and 3 bases stayed unmatched. Per germline, CDR1 LGHDT and CDR2 YNNKQL (reference sequence).

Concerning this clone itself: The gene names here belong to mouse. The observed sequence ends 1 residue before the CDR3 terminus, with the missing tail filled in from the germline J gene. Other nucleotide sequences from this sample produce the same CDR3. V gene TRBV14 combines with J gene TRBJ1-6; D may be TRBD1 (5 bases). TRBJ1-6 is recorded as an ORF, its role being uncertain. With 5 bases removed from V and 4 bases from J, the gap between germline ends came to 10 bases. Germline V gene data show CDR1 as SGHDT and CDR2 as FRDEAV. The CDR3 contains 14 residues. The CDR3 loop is CASRPGPYNSPLYF. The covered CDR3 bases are TGTGCCAGCAGGCCGGGGCCGTATAATTCGCCCCTCTAC.

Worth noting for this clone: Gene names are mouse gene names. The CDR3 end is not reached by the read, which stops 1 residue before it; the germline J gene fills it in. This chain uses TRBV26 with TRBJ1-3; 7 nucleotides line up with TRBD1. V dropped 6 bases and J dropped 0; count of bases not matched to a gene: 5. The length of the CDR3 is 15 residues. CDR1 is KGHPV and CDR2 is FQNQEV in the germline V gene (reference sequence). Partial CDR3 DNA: TGTGCCAGCAGCCTACAGGGGAGTTCTGGAAATACGCTCTAT. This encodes CASSLQGSSGNTLY. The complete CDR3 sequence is CASSLQGSSGNTLYF.

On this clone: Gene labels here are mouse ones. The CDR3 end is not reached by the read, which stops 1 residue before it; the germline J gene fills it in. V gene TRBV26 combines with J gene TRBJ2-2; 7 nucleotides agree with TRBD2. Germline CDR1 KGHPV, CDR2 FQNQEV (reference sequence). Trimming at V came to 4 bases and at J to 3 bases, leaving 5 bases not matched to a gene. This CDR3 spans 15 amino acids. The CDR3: CASSRPGLYTGQLYF. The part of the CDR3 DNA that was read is TGTGCCAGCAGTCGTCCGGGACTGTACACCGGGCAGCTCTAC.

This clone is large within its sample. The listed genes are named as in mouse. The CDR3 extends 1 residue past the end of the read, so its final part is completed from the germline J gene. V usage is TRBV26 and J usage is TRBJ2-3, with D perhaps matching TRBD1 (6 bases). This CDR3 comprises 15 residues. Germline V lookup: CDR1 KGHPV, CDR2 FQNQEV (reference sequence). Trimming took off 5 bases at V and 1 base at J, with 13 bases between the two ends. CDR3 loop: CASSFDRWRAETLYF. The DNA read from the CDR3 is TGTGCCAGCAGTTTTGACAGGTGGCGTGCAGAAACGCTGTAT.

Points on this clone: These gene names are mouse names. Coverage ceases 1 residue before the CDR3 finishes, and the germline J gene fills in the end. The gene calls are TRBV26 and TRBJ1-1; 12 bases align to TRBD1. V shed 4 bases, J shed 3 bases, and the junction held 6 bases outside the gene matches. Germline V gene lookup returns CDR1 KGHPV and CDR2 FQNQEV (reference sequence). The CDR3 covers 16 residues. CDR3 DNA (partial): TGTGCCAGCAGTCCCGGGACAGGGGGCAGGGACACAGAAGTCTTC. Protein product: CASSPGTGGRDTEVF. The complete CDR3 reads CASSPGTGGRDTEVFF.